This T cell receptor (beta chain) is drawn from a study of T cells in Graves' hyperthyroidism and ophthalmopathy. Study-level background: Specimen type is peripheral blood, collected at initial diagnosis prior to any treatment.

Overall study results and limits: Ophthalmopathy stood apart from stable hyperthyroidism in a 13 V-J model.

Thyroid ultrasound and orbital computed tomography, with clinical symptoms and serum thyroxine and TRAb, informed diagnoses. The germline gives CDR1 DFQATT, CDR2 SNEGSKA (reference sequence). The CDR3 sequence is 16 residues long. V lost 4 bases, J lost 0 bases, and 6 bases stayed unmatched. This clonotype was observed many times. No antigen is known for it. From RNA transcripts, TCR beta CDR3 regions were amplified. Initially, a first-round RT-PCR of the TCR CDR3 employed the HTBI primer set. TCRdb re-called the multiplex PCR reads through MiXCR, storing one row per CDR3 protein. The sample consists of some 600,000 distinct CDR3 sequences, around 14% of them appearing once.

The chain recombines TRBV20-1 with TRBJ2-2; TRBD1 matches 9 bases. The origin of this receptor is a woman aged 30 to 39 with Graves' hyperthyroidism that later progressed to Graves' ophthalmopathy. Material for sequencing was blood. The CDR3: CSAIGDRETNTGELFF. CDR3 in DNA: TGCAGTGCTATCGGGGACAGGGAAACGAACACCGGGGAGCTGTTTTTT.